This entry features one T cell receptor (beta chain) sequence. The CDR3 covers 15 residues. Per the germline V gene, CDR1 is SGHVS and CDR2 is FQNEAQ. With 2 bases clipped from V and 6 bases from J, the junction kept 7 bases outside the gene matches. Sequenced by immunoSEQ multiplex PCR; TCRdb stores in-frame clones only, minus some. The table shows over 75,000 clones, with around 97% occurring only once. The data belong to a study of technical replicates of blood from a handful of donors. The chain joins TRBV7-8 to TRBJ2-1; the match to TRBD2 covers 7 bases. The sequenced material came from T cells isolated from PBMCs. The source is a human donor in good health. The chain's CDR3 is CASSLNSGKVNEQFF. DNA of the CDR3: TGTGCCAGCAGCTTAAACAGCGGGAAGGTCAATGAGCAGTTCTTC.